The 30 T cell receptor beta chains below all came from one sample that was sequenced in a study of post-analysis software for immune sequencing data. Whole-study findings and limits: Elevated frequency relative to controls characterized 4 or 5 TRBV segments in patients, TRBV5-6, TRBV5-1 and TRBV20-1 among them.

No antigen has been assigned to these receptors. Incorporated into the TCR beta cDNA libraries were unique molecular identifiers, which served to reduce PCR and sequencing biases. TCRdb re-called the PCR reads with MiXCR, one entry per CDR3 protein. This sample has hundreds of thousands of distinct CDR3 sequences; over 35% occur once, and the top ten carry 9% to 14%. Sequencing used blood. The receptors were sampled from a girl between 5 and 17 years old with multiple sclerosis.

This clonotype has just a few counts. The gene calls are TRBV29-1 and TRBJ1-2; a weak D match, TRBD1 (6 bases). CDR1 is SQVTM and CDR2 is ANQGSEA in the germline V gene. Between the trimmed V and J ends, which lost 6 bases and 8 bases, there was a span of 10 bases. The CDR3 loop spans 10 amino acids. The CDR3 DNA is TGCAGCGTAAACAGGGAGGGCTACACCTTC. Amino acid sequence: CSVNREGYTF.

Remarks on this clonotype: A much larger clone differs by one base, so this may be a read error. The rearrangement links TRBV14 to TRBJ2-1, with TRBD2 as a possible D gene (6 bases). The germline V gene has CDR1 SGHDN and CDR2 FVKESK. This CDR3 contains 15 residues. V shed 2 bases and J shed 0 bases, with 8 bases lying between them. CDR3 bases: TGTGCCAGCAGCCAACAAGCGGGCTCCTACAATGAGCAGTTCTTC. As protein: CASSQQAGSYNEQFF.

This clonotype has just a few counts. The chain joins TRBV28 to TRBJ2-5; 10 bases agree with TRBD1. This CDR3 region has 16 residues. The ends lost 3 bases at V and 3 bases at J; junction bases unmatched: 7. CDR1 and CDR2 (germline): MDHEN, SYDVKM. CDR3 in DNA: TGTGCCAGCAGTTTTCTCTCGGGACAGGGGAAAGAGACCCAGTACTTC. Translating it yields CASSFLSGQGKETQYF.

In this sample, this clonotype turned up a few times. J is TRBJ2-1 and V is TRBV9, with D perhaps TRBD1 or TRBD2 (5 bases each). The CDR3 runs to 14 residues. V lost 3 bases, J lost 6 bases, and 13 bases lay in between. Germline CDR1 SGDLS, CDR2 YYNGEE. Written as DNA, the CDR3 is TGTGCCAGCAGCGCCCATGGGGGAGTCAATGAGCAGTTCTTC. It translates to CASSAHGGVNEQFF.

V is TRBV29-1 and J is TRBJ2-1; D assignment may be TRBD1 or TRBD2 (6 bases each). This CDR3 has 17 amino acids. V was pared by 7 bases and J by 1 base, with 23 bases between. The V gene's germline CDR1 is SQVTM and CDR2 ANQGSEA. The CDR3 nucleotides read TGCAGCGCCAGCAGCCGGTCCGTAGGGGGGTCCTACAATGAGCAGTTCTTC. Its protein is CSASSRSVGGSYNEQFF.

The chain joins TRBV6-1 to TRBJ1-2; no clear D gene. The CDR3 spans 14 residues. Germline CDR1 reads MNHNS; CDR2 reads SASEGT. Trimming shortened V by 6 bases and J by 2 bases, and 13 bases separated the two germline ends. CDR3 sequence (DNA): TGTGCCAGCAGGGAGGCGGTGTTGAACTATGGCTACACCTTC. As protein: CASREAVLNYGYTF.

Comments on this clonotype: The missing conserved phenylalanine or tryptophan at the end of this CDR3 makes a read error likely. The CDR3 bases are TGTGCCAGCAGCCACGACAGAAACAATGAGCAGTTCTTA. Its protein is CASSHDRNNEQFL. The chain combines TRBV7-9 with TRBJ2-1; D perhaps matches TRBD1 (5 bases). V gave up 5 bases and J gave up 5 bases, with 10 bases separating them. Germline V gene lookup returns CDR1 SEHNR and CDR2 FQNEAQ (reference sequence). This CDR3 is built from 13 residues.

This chain joins TRBV5-1 and TRBJ2-1; TRBD1 matches at 9 bases. Looked up from germline, CDR1 is SGHRS and CDR2 is YFSETQ. This CDR3 comprises 16 residues. V trimming: 4 bases; J trimming: 2 bases; junction bases outside the gene matches: 7. Here the CDR3 DNA reads TGCGCCAGCAGCCCCTCGACAGGGGGGACCTACAATGAGCAGTTCTTC. Translation gives CASSPSTGGTYNEQFF.

This clonotype was seen only once. The chain couples TRBV20-1 to TRBJ2-3; a possible D gene is TRBD2 (5 bases). Germline V gene sequence: CDR1 DFQATT, CDR2 SNEGSKA (reference sequence). The CDR3 consists of 11 residues. Trimming cost V 3 bases and J 9 bases, with 10 bases left between them. CDR3 bases: TGCAGTGCTAGTCGATGGAGGACGCAGTATTTT. It encodes CSASRWRTQYF.

The chain combines TRBV24-1 with TRBJ2-7, with D perhaps being TRBD1 or TRBD2 (5 bases each). The V and J ends lost 5 bases and 0 bases respectively, with 13 bases between them. Germline assignment: CDR1 KGHDR and CDR2 SFDVKD. The CDR3 covers 15 residues. CDR3 in DNA: TGTGCCACCAGTGCCGGGGCGGCGATCTCCTACGAGCAGTACTTC. Its translation: CATSAGAAISYEQYF.

This clonotype was observed many times. The chain recombines TRBV29-1 with TRBJ2-5; the match to TRBD2 covers 10 bases. V shed 7 bases, J shed 5 bases, and the junction held 10 bases outside the gene matches. CDR1 is SQVTM, CDR2 ANQGSEA, per germline. The CDR3 runs to 14 residues. The CDR3 is CSATRLAGRETQYF. As DNA, the CDR3 is TGCAGCGCTACCCGACTAGCGGGCAGGGAGACCCAGTACTTC.

The CDR3 here is CASSSGIWGYTF. The CDR3 nucleotides are TGTGCCAGCAGTTCCGGGATCTGGGGCTACACCTTC. The rearrangement uses TRBV12-3 or TRBV12-4 and TRBJ1-2, with D hard to call. The V and J ends lost 4 bases and 8 bases respectively, with 11 bases between them. The length of the CDR3 is 12 residues.

This clonotype was counted between two and nine times. This chain uses TRBV29-1 with TRBJ1-2, with a weak D call TRBD1 (5 bases). The CDR3 contains 14 residues. The germline gives CDR1 SQVTM, CDR2 ANQGSEA. V dropped 0 bases and J dropped 4 bases, with 12 bases sitting between them. CDR3 region: CSVEDGGQGYGYTF. CDR3 DNA sequence: TGCAGCGTTGAAGATGGTGGGCAGGGCTATGGCTACACCTTC.

This chain links TRBV12-3 or TRBV12-4 with TRBJ1-1, with TRBD1 identical over 7 bases. This CDR3 region has 13 residues. With 5 bases clipped from V and 3 bases from J, the junction kept 3 bases outside the gene matches. The CDR3 sequence: CASSRDSYTEAFF. The CDR3 DNA follows: TGTGCCAGCAGTCGGGACAGTTACACTGAAGCTTTCTTT.

The chain couples TRBV5-1 to TRBJ2-3; possible D gene TRBD1, 5 bases. The length of the CDR3 is 13 residues. Trimming left V 0 bases short and J 4 bases short, with 6 bases between. Germline-derived CDR1 and CDR2 are SGHRS and YFSETQ. The CDR3 loop is CASSLEQADTQYF. In nucleotides, the CDR3 is TGCGCCAGCAGCTTGGAACAGGCAGATACGCAGTATTTT.

A few counts support this clonotype. This rearrangement joins TRBV10-3 to TRBJ1-2; D perhaps matches TRBD1 (6 bases). Germline CDR1 is ENHRY and CDR2 is SYGVKD. The CDR3 is made up of 16 amino acids. V lost 0 bases and J lost 0, with 11 bases in between. The CDR3 here is CAISESMEGANYGYTF. The CDR3 bases are TGTGCCATCAGTGAGTCCATGGAGGGGGCTAACTATGGCTACACCTTC.

Comment on this clonotype: A much larger clone lies one base from this, so it may be a read error. This sequence joins TRBV12-3 or TRBV12-4 and TRBJ1-2, with no clear D. This CDR3 spans 16 amino acids. The germline V and J ends were trimmed by 2 bases and 2 bases, with 15 bases remaining between them. CDR3 coding DNA: TGTGCCAGCAGTTTAACCGTGGGTATTGGGAACTATGGCTACACCTTC. Protein product: CASSLTVGIGNYGYTF.

This chain joins TRBV12-3 or TRBV12-4 and TRBJ2-1; TRBD2 matches at 10 bases. The CDR3 is 15 residues long. V lost 7 bases to trimming and J lost 7 bases; unmatched junction nucleotides: 10. CDR3 sequence: CASTPSSGRGNEQFF. The CDR3 bases are TGTGCCAGCACCCCTTCTAGCGGGAGAGGGAATGAGCAGTTCTTC.

This clonotype was detected a few times. A much larger clone is a single base away; this may be a read error. V usage is TRBV4-3 and J usage is TRBJ2-5; 11 nucleotides line up with TRBD2. J lost 11 bases, V lost 0 bases, and 14 bases had no gene match. The CDR3 contains 17 residues. CDR1 is LGHNA, CDR2 YSLEER, per germline. The CDR3 sequence is CASSQDRLAGYSNEQYF. The DNA of the CDR3 is TGCGCCAGCAGCCAAGATCGACTAGCGGGATACTCCAATGAGCAGTACTTC.

J is TRBJ2-2 and V is TRBV29-1; possible D gene TRBD2, 7 bases. Trimming shortened V by 6 bases and J by 1 base, and 15 bases separated the two germline ends. The CDR3 has 15 amino acids. The germline V gene has CDR1 SQVTM and CDR2 ANQGSEA. The CDR3 sequence is CSVVLRGLNTGELFF. CDR3 in DNA: TGCAGCGTGGTATTGCGGGGGCTGAACACCGGGGAGCTGTTTTTT.

This clonotype came up a few times. The gene calls are TRBV13 and TRBJ2-7, with TRBD2 matching 7 bases. The CDR3 has 16 amino acids. The germline V gene encodes CDR1 PRHDT and CDR2 FYEKMQ (reference sequence). V gave up 5 bases and J gave up 1 base; unmatched junction bases: 11. The CDR3 region has the DNA TGTGCCAGCAGCCACGGGGCTAGCGGTTTTTCCTACGAGCAGTACTTC. Translated, it gives CASSHGASGFSYEQYF.

This chain connects TRBV20-1 to TRBJ2-5, with D tentatively TRBD2 (6 bases). The CDR3 is made up of 15 amino acids. In germline, CDR1 is DFQATT, CDR2 SNEGSKA (reference sequence). V lost 2 bases, J lost 0 bases, and 13 bases lay in between. The CDR3 protein is CSARSPGGYQETQYF. The CDR3 region has the DNA TGCAGTGCTAGATCCCCCGGAGGGTACCAAGAGACCCAGTACTTC.

This clonotype was detected once. This sequence joins TRBV20-1 and TRBJ2-5, with 10 nucleotides matching TRBD1. Germline V gene data show CDR1 as DFQATT and CDR2 as SNEGSKA (reference sequence). The trim removed 6 bases at V and 11 bases at J, leaving 18 bases unmatched. The CDR3 covers 15 residues. The CDR3 loop is CSANNQGQGDNEQYF. Written as DNA, the CDR3 is TGCAGTGCCAACAACCAAGGACAGGGGGACAATGAGCAGTACTTC.

CDR3 amino acids: CASSSRQGQQYF. In nucleotides, the CDR3 is TGTGCCAGCAGTTCCAGACAGGGCCAGCAGTACTTC. The chain joins TRBV27 to TRBJ2-7, with 7 bases identical to TRBD1. The CDR3 is 12 amino acids. The J segment lost 8 bases and the V segment lost 4 bases, leaving 5 bases of the junction unmatched. Germline CDR1 reads MNHEY; CDR2 reads SMNVEV (reference sequence).

This clonotype was seen more than once but under ten times. The chain links TRBV12-3 or TRBV12-4 to TRBJ2-7, with D maybe TRBD1 (6 bases). The ends were cut back, 7 bases at V and 2 bases at J, with 12 bases in the middle. This CDR3 contains 13 residues. The CDR3 DNA reads TGTGCCAGCACGAGGACAGCCACCTACGAGCAGTACTTC. Translated: CASTRTATYEQYF.

This chain connects TRBV6-6 to TRBJ2-7, with 7 bases aligning to TRBD1. Trimming removed 4 bases from V and 2 bases from J; junction bases left unmatched: 5. The CDR3 loop spans 14 amino acids. The germline gives CDR1 MNHNY, CDR2 SVGAGI (reference sequence). CDR3 loop: CASSLGQETYEQYF. CDR3 nucleotide sequence: TGTGCCAGCAGTTTAGGACAGGAAACCTACGAGCAGTACTTC.

This clonotype has just one count. J is TRBJ1-2 and V is TRBV7-9, with D possibly being TRBD1 (5 bases). This CDR3 spans 17 amino acids. V shed 5 bases and J shed 0 bases, with 19 bases lying between them. CDR1 SEHNR and CDR2 FQNEAQ come from the germline V gene (reference sequence). CDR3 coding DNA: TGTGCCAGCAGCCCCCTTGGGGGACCCGCAACTAACTATGGCTACACCTTC. It translates to CASSPLGGPATNYGYTF.

The table lists this clonotype with a few counts. The chain uses TRBV6-2 or TRBV6-3 and TRBJ2-1; 8 bases map to TRBD2. CDR3 length equals 16 residues. The V segment lost 6 bases and the J segment 2 bases; nucleotides outside the gene matches: 9. CDR1 is MNHEY and CDR2 is SVGEGT in the germline V gene. CDR3 loop: CASRTSGTRAYNEQFF. The CDR3 DNA is TGTGCCAGCAGAACCTCGGGGACTAGGGCCTACAATGAGCAGTTCTTC.

The chain links TRBV5-6 to TRBJ1-5; D is ambiguous. This CDR3 is 12 amino acids long. With 3 bases removed from V and 3 bases from J, the gap between germline ends came to 4 bases. Germline V gene data show CDR1 as SGHDT and CDR2 as YYEEEE. Here the CDR3 DNA reads TGTGCCAGCAGCTCGATCAATCAGCCCCAGCATTTT. As protein: CASSSINQPQHF.

The chain uses TRBV6-1 and TRBJ2-7; 11 bases align to TRBD2. The CDR3 is 15 residues long. The germline CDR1 and CDR2 sequences are MNHNS and SASEGT. V lost 6 bases, J lost 5 bases, and 9 bases stayed unmatched. The CDR3, as DNA: TGTGCCAGCAGGAAAATGACTAGCGGGAAGAACGAGCAGTACTTC. Amino acids: CASRKMTSGKNEQYF.